The clone carrying this T cell receptor (beta chain) turned up a few times. This entry comes from a study of T cell repertoires in ileal Crohn's disease. Repertoires were generated with immunoSEQ multiplex PCR, while TCRdb's copy carries only in-frame clones and drops some. Of roughly 3,500 clones in the sample, approximately 81% were seen once. As for time point: neoterminal ileum biopsy at postoperative endoscopy, about 6 months after surgery. Input material: ileal tissue. This receptor was obtained from an adult with Crohn's disease.

The CDR3 loop is CASSLGLAADTQYF. CDR3 coding DNA: TGCGCCAGCAGCTTGGGACTAGCAGCAGATACGCAGTATTTT. The gene calls are TRBV5-1 and TRBJ2-3, with TRBD2 identical over 7 bases. The CDR3 has 14 amino acids. Per the germline V gene, CDR1 is SGHRS and CDR2 is YFSETQ. The V and J ends lost 0 bases and 4 bases, in that order; junction bases with no gene match: 2.